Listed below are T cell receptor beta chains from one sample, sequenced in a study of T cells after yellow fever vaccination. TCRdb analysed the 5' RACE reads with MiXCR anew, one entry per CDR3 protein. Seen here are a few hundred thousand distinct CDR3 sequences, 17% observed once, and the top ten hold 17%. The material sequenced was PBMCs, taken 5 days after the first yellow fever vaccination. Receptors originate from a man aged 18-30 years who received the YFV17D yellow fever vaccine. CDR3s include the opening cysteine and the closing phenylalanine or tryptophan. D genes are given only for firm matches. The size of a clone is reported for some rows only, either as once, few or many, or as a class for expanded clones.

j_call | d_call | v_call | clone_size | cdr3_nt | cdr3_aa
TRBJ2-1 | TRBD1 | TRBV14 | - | TGTGCCAGCAGCCAGAGACAGGGGAGCCTTTACAATGAGCAGTTCTTC | CASSQRQGSLYNEQFF
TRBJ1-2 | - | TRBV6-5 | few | TGTGCCAGCACCGACCTGGCGGCCTATGGCTACACCTTC | CASTDLAAYGYTF
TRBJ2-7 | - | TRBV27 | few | TGTGCCAGCAGTTCGGCTTTAGGGGGAAGCTCCTACGAGCAGTACTTC | CASSSALGGSSYEQYF
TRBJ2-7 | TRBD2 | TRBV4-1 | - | TGCGCCAGCAGCCAAGTAGGGGACTACTCCTACGAGCAGTACTTC | CASSQVGDYSYEQYF
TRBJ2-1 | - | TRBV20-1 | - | TGCAGTGCTAGTTCAGGGTCTTTATCCTACAATGAGCAGTTCTTC | CSASSGSLSYNEQFF
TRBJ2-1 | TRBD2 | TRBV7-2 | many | TGTGCCAGCAACCAACTAGCGGGGGCCTACAATGAGCAGTTCTTC | CASNQLAGAYNEQFF
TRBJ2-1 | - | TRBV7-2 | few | TGTGCCAGCAGCTTAGGGGAAGGGTTCGGGGAGCAGTTCTTC | CASSLGEGFGEQFF
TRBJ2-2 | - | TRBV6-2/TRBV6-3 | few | TGTGCCAGCAGTTACTCAGCACCCGCCGGGGAGCTGTTTTTT | CASSYSAPAGELFF
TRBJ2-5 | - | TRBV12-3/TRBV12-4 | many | TGTGCCAGCAGGCGGGATATCCAAGAGACCCAGTACTTC | CASRRDIQETQYF
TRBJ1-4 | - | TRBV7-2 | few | TGTGCCAGCAGCATGGGACGATATGAAAAACTGTTTTTT | CASSMGRYEKLFF
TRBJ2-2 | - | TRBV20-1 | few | TGCAGTGCCCGACTTGCGCTCACCGGGGAGCTGTTTTTT | CSARLALTGELFF
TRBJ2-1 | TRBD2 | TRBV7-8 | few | TGTGCCAGCAGCCCACGACTAGCGGGGGTATACAATGAGCAGTTCTTC | CASSPRLAGVYNEQFF
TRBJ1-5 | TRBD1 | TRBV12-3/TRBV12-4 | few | TGTGCCAGCAGTATAGGACAGGGACGCAATCAGCCCCAGCATTTT | CASSIGQGRNQPQHF
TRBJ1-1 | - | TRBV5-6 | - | TGTGCCAGCAGCTTGGATCGGGGGCTTTCGAACACTGAAGCTTTCTTT | CASSLDRGLSNTEAFF
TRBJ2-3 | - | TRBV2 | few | TGTGCCAGCAGTGAAGCGCGGGGGCGGGCAGATACGCAGTATTTT | CASSEARGRADTQYF
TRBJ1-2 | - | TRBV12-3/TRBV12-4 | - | TGTGCCAGCAGTGAAGGGAGAGTGGGCTACACCTTC | CASSEGRVGYTF